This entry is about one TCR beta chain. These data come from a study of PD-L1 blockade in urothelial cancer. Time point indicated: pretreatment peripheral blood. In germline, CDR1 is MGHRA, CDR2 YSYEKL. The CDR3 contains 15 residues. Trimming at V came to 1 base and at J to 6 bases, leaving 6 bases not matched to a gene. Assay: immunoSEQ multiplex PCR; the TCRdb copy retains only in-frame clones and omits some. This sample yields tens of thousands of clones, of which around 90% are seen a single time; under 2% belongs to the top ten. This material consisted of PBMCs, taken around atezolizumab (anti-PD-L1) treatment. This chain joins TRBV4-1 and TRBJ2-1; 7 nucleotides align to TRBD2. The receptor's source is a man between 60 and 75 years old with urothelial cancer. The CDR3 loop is CASSQGFSGINEQFF. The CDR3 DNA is TGCGCCAGCAGCCAAGGTTTCAGCGGGATCAATGAGCAGTTCTTC.